This is a list of T cell receptor beta chains from one sample in a study of cytomegalovirus exposure and HLA in healthy donors. The assay was immunoSEQ multiplex PCR, and TCRdb's table has in-frame clones only and misses some. The table includes some 130,000 clones, 74% detected once. The sample was PBMCs. These receptors were taken from a male donor in good health and CMV-seronegative. CDR3s include the opening cysteine and the closing phenylalanine or tryptophan. Only some rows state a clone size, as once, few, many or a class for expanded clones.

CASSHLSQDTQYF	-	TRBJ2-3	TRBV7-3
CASGGTYNEQFF	-	TRBJ2-1	TRBV5-8
CASTRTPSYGYTF	-	TRBJ1-2	TRBV28
CASSPFDRLSGNTIYF	-	TRBJ1-3	TRBV5-1
CASSKGRTRGGAEAFF	-	TRBJ1-1	TRBV21-1
CASSPTVRNTEAFF	-	TRBJ1-1	TRBV7-2
CASSSRQVGDEKLFF	-	TRBJ1-4	TRBV28
CASSHWGSGMF	few	TRBJ2-7	TRBV11-2
CASSLAQDYEQYF	-	-	TRBV7-6
CASSSQLRSSGNTIYF	-	TRBJ1-3	TRBV5-1
CASSVSPYNEQFF	-	TRBJ2-1	TRBV19
CASSLDSGSPLHF	-	TRBJ1-6	TRBV7-8
CASSPPGQNYGYTF	-	TRBJ1-2	TRBV7-8
CASSPDREEPQHF	few	TRBJ1-5	TRBV7-2
CASSPTFTGELFF	-	TRBJ2-2	TRBV2
CASSLNSNQPQHF	once	TRBJ1-5	TRBV7-9
CATFWGDDRVAYNEQFF	-	TRBJ2-1	TRBV5-4
CSVEGTGRNEQFF	-	TRBJ2-1	TRBV29-1
CASSPGPRGETQYF	-	TRBJ2-5	TRBV7-8
CSAGQSSYEQYF	-	TRBJ2-7	TRBV29-1
CASSLSGFPDTQYF	-	TRBJ2-3	TRBV5-4
CASSERANYNEQFF	-	TRBJ2-1	TRBV28
CASSSPTALNEQFF	-	TRBJ2-1	TRBV7-8
CASSPRRQAGNTEAFF	-	TRBJ1-1	TRBV5-1
CASRGQGAQTVGELFF	-	TRBJ2-2	TRBV27
CASSLGRSGGPQETQYF	-	TRBJ2-5	TRBV11-2
CASSRPGTGRNGYTF	-	TRBJ1-2	TRBV28
CASSFEQMNTEAFF	-	TRBJ1-1	TRBV7-8
CATSRGDRDNEQFF	-	TRBJ2-1	TRBV15
CASSGGLAEQETQYF	-	TRBJ2-5	TRBV5-4
CASSPDRAYEQYF	-	TRBJ2-7	TRBV7-9
CASSLSGGYEQYF	-	TRBJ2-7	TRBV27
CASTWTGWNEQFF	-	TRBJ2-1	TRBV6-1
CASSVLWESTEAFF	few	TRBJ1-1	TRBV9
CASSHRSAYEQYF	few	TRBJ2-7	TRBV28
CASSPHNEQFF	-	TRBJ2-1	TRBV28
CASSLGREGFGANVLTF	-	TRBJ2-6	TRBV11-3
CASSLLNPPSGVGELFF	-	TRBJ2-2	TRBV5-1
CASSPSFSSYNEQFF	-	TRBJ2-1	TRBV18
CASSEVVRAAYNEQFF	-	TRBJ2-1	TRBV6-1
CASSPTGLRGYTF	-	TRBJ1-2	TRBV7-2
CASSGQGYEQYF	-	TRBJ2-7	TRBV9
CASSLAGGAKNIQYF	-	TRBJ2-4	TRBV28
CAISEGQGWSEQYF	-	TRBJ2-7	TRBV10-3
CASSLAPGGSTEAFF	-	TRBJ1-1	TRBV28
CASSLLGQTKNTGELFF	-	TRBJ2-2	TRBV28
CASSLEIPGTGGAGETQYF	-	TRBJ2-5	TRBV11-2
CASSAPPGKGYTEAFF	-	TRBJ1-1	TRBV27
CASSQARGGRETQYF	-	TRBJ2-5	TRBV4-2
CASSSGVYEQYF	-	TRBJ2-7	TRBV28
CATSTRSREETQYF	few	TRBJ2-5	TRBV15
CAISEPRSPYEQYF	-	TRBJ2-7	TRBV10-3
CATSRDGDNEQFF	-	TRBJ2-1	TRBV15
CAWRTGTSPYGYTF	-	TRBJ1-2	TRBV19